This T cell receptor (beta chain) appears in the sequencing data of a study of CD8+ T cells in alopecia areata. Study overall: Tofacitinib continued for 6 to 18 months and was then withheld for 6 months.

Germline values: CDR1 LNHNV, CDR2 YYDKDF (reference sequence). This CDR3 contains 12 residues. The V and J ends lost 9 bases and 0 bases respectively, with 5 bases between them. Study findings and constraints: Many expanded lesional clones stayed in scalp and blood while on tofacitinib. Scalp clonality, together with expanded CD8+ clones among the top 100, fell significantly with tofacitinib.

Treatment reported: oral pan-JAK inhibitor, 5-10 mg twice daily. Extracted RNA was reverse transcribed, and the resulting cDNA served as sequencing template. Libraries were prepared by immunoSEQ multiplex PCR; TCRdb keeps only in-frame clonotypes and omits some of them. The sample includes 150,000 to 200,000 clones, around 59% of them seen just once. This clone was counted once. Its antigen is unknown. The chain uses TRBV15 and TRBJ1-4; D is unresolved. The TCR sequence derives from a human donor with alopecia areata. The specimen comprised CD4+ T cells sorted from blood, sampled at week 24, from a patient treated with tofacitinib. CDR3 nucleotide sequence: TGTGCCACGGAGGCAACTAATGAAAAACTGTTTTTT. This translates into CATEATNEKLFF. The full variable domain, its missing parts supplied by reference TRBV15 and TRBJ1-4, is DAMVIQNPRYQVTQFGKPVTLSCSQTLNHNVMYWYQQKSSQAPKLLFHYYDKDFNNEADTPDNFQSRRPNTSFCFLDIRSPGLGDTAMYLCATEATNEKLFFGSGTQLSVL.